Listed here are 28 T cell receptor beta chains from one sample, sequenced in a study of control samples from healthy donors and cancer patients. Profiled with immunoSEQ multiplex PCR; TCRdb holds only in-frame clones, not every one. Counted here are around 100,000 clones, roughly 92% occurring once; the ten biggest clones make up 2.5% to 3.5%. Sequences were obtained from blood. Receptors were obtained from a human donor in good health. The donor label of this sample is uncertain.

The chain has TRBV10-1 and TRBJ2-1; 7 bases align to TRBD2. CDR1 and CDR2 (germline): WNHNN, SYGVQD (reference sequence). CDR3 length: 14 amino acids. The junction had 8 bases not matched to a gene; V was cut back by 2 bases and J by 10 bases. CDR3 loop: CASSEAGLGGEQFF. CDR3 bases: TGCGCCAGCAGTGAGGCTGGACTAGGAGGCGAGCAGTTCTTC.

V and J are TRBV25-1 and TRBJ1-1; a possible D gene is TRBD1 (5 bases). This CDR3 is 16 amino acids long. Germline V gives CDR1 MGHDK, CDR2 SYGVNS. Between the trimmed V and J ends, which lost 6 bases and 0 bases, there was a span of 17 bases. This CDR3 is CASSRGRGVMNTEAFF. The CDR3 coding sequence is TGTGCCAGCAGCCGGGGCCGAGGGGTCATGAACACTGAAGCTTTCTTT. Full variable domain (missing parts from reference TRBV25-1 and TRBJ1-1): EADIYQTPRYLVIGTGKKITLECSQTMGHDKMYWYQQDPGMELHLIHYSYGVNSTEKGDLSSESTVSRIRTEHFPLTLESARPSHTSQYLCASSRGRGVMNTEAFFGQGTRLTVV.

The chain carries TRBV6-6 and TRBJ1-2; D remains ambiguous. This CDR3 has 13 residues. Trimming removed 0 bases from V and 4 bases from J, with 6 bases in between. Germline values: CDR1 MNHNY, CDR2 SVGAGI (reference sequence). The CDR3 sequence: CASSYSAGYGYTF. The DNA of the CDR3 is TGTGCCAGCAGTTACTCAGCGGGCTATGGCTACACCTTC.

The chain couples TRBV5-1 to TRBJ1-3; no firm D call. V gave up 3 bases and J gave up 0 bases, with 13 bases separating them. This CDR3 spans 16 amino acids. The germline gives CDR1 SGHRS, CDR2 YFSETQ. The CDR3: CASSSGLALSGNTIYF. The CDR3 DNA sequence: TGCGCCAGCAGCTCCGGCCTAGCTCTCTCTGGAAACACCATATATTTT.

The gene calls are TRBV29-1 and TRBJ1-1; possibly TRBD1 for D (5 bases). Trimming took 4 bases from V and 10 from J, leaving 10 bases between them. Germline V CDR1 and CDR2: SQVTM, ANQGSEA. The CDR3 runs 10 residues. The CDR3, as DNA: TGCAGCGTTGTAGAAGGGGCAGCTTTCTTT. Amino acids: CSVVEGAAFF.

The chain combines TRBV27 with TRBJ1-1; TRBD1 matches 7 bases. Germline CDR1 is MNHEY and CDR2 is SMNVEV (reference sequence). The V segment lost 3 bases and the J segment 0 bases; nucleotides outside the gene matches: 4. The length of the CDR3 is 15 residues. CDR3 sequence: CASSLGQHMNTEAFF. CDR3 nucleotide sequence: TGTGCCAGCAGTTTGGGACAGCACATGAACACTGAAGCTTTCTTT.

This chain links TRBV30 with TRBJ1-2, with D unclear. Trimming took off 3 bases at V and 8 bases at J, with 16 bases between the two ends. Germline V gene lookup returns CDR1 GTSNPN and CDR2 SVGIG (reference sequence). The CDR3 spans 13 residues. The DNA of the CDR3 is TGTGCCTGGAGCGCGAGCGTGCCGCGCGGCTACACCTTC. It encodes CAWSASVPRGYTF.

The chain joins TRBV30 to TRBJ1-6; weak D call: TRBD1 (6 bases). Germline-derived CDR1 and CDR2 are GTSNPN and SVGIG (reference sequence). Trimming pared 3 bases from V and 5 bases from J, leaving 11 bases between. The CDR3 totals 14 residues. CDR3: CAWRGRQDNSPLHF. As DNA, the CDR3 is TGTGCCTGGAGAGGACGACAGGATAATTCACCCCTCCACTTT.

The gene calls are TRBV2 and TRBJ2-7; TRBD1 matches at 8 bases. Germline CDR1 is SNHLY and CDR2 is FYNNEI. The V gene end was trimmed by 0 bases and the J gene end by 2 bases; junction bases not matched to a gene: 12. The CDR3 runs to 18 residues. Written as DNA, the CDR3 is TGTGCCAGCAGTGAAGCGAGGTCAAGAGGACAGGGCCCCTACGAGCAGTACTTC. Residues: CASSEARSRGQGPYEQYF.

This chain joins TRBV29-1 and TRBJ2-1; 9 bases map to TRBD1. Germline values: CDR1 SQVTM, CDR2 ANQGSEA. Unmatched junction bases numbered 4, after V lost 7 bases and J lost 6 bases. CDR3 length equals 12 residues. This CDR3 reads CSAGTGFNEQFF. CDR3 bases: TGCAGCGCCGGGACAGGGTTCAATGAGCAGTTCTTC.

The V gene is TRBV19, the J gene TRBJ1-5; perhaps TRBD1 as D (6 bases). The CDR3 length is 16 residues. Trimming cost V 6 bases and J 7 bases, with 22 bases left between them. From germline, CDR1 is LNHDA and CDR2 SQIVND (reference sequence). DNA of the CDR3: TGTGCCAGTAGGGAGAGCAACAGGGTTAGGGGACAGCCCCAGCATTTT. This translates into CASRESNRVRGQPQHF.

The chain combines TRBV6-6 with TRBJ2-2, with D hard to call. This CDR3 region has 12 residues. Per germline, CDR1 MNHNY and CDR2 SVGAGI (reference sequence). Trimming pared 11 bases from V and 2 bases from J, leaving 9 bases between. CDR3 sequence (DNA): TGTGCCTCAGGCAGCAACACCGGGGAGCTGTTTTTT. Encoded protein: CASGSNTGELFF.

This clone was seen a single time. This sequence joins TRBV24-1 and TRBJ1-2; D is uncertain. CDR1 and CDR2 from the germline V gene are KGHDR and SFDVKD. The V end lost 3 bases, the J end lost 3 bases, and 10 bases lay between the germline ends. The CDR3 has 14 amino acids. CDR3 region: CATSDQTTDYGYTF. The CDR3, as DNA: TGTGCCACCAGTGATCAGACGACGGACTATGGCTACACCTTC.

This chain links TRBV12-1 with TRBJ1-6; the D segment call TRBD1 is taken from the table without a DNA check. TRBV12-1 is noted as a pseudogene. There are 15 residues in the CDR3. CDR3 region: CASSFVRHDNSPLHF. The CDR3 nucleotides read TGTGCCAGCAGCTTTGTACGACATGATAATTCACCCCTCCACTTT.

The chain carries TRBV19 and TRBJ1-2; D is possibly TRBD1 (6 bases). V was shortened by 3 bases and J by 3 bases, with 14 bases between the two germline ends. The CDR3 runs 15 residues. Germline CDR1 is LNHDA and CDR2 is SQIVND (reference sequence). The CDR3 region is CASSIRKGGHYGYTF. The CDR3 nucleotides are TGTGCCAGTAGTATCCGGAAAGGGGGACACTATGGCTACACCTTC.

The chain is built from TRBV7-2 and TRBJ2-7, with 10 positions matching TRBD1. The CDR3 totals 14 residues. CDR1 SGHTA and CDR2 FQGNSA come from the germline V gene. V lost 1 base and J lost 8; bases outside the gene matches: 5. DNA of the CDR3: TGTGCCAGCAGCTTAGGACAGGGGGCGGGGCAGCAGTACTTC. This sequence encodes CASSLGQGAGQQYF.

The chain couples TRBV19 to TRBJ2-3, with D unclear. CDR1 is LNHDA and CDR2 is SQIVND in the germline V gene (reference sequence). CDR3 length: 15 amino acids. Trimming took 5 bases from V and 3 from J, leaving 15 bases between them. The CDR3, as DNA: TGTGCCAGTAGTCTGGGCCTAGGTCGGACAGATACGCAGTATTTT. It yields the protein CASSLGLGRTDTQYF.

The V call is TRBV19, the J call TRBJ1-5, with TRBD1 identical over 8 bases. The CDR3 has 16 amino acids. The germline V gene encodes CDR1 LNHDA and CDR2 SQIVND (reference sequence). V lost 3 bases and J lost 1; bases outside the gene matches: 5. The CDR3 DNA reads TGTGCCAGTAGTATCCCTACAGGGGGGAGCAATCAGCCCCAGCATTTT. Its protein is CASSIPTGGSNQPQHF.

The gene calls are TRBV7-9 and TRBJ2-1; possible D gene TRBD2, 6 bases. The V and J ends lost 3 bases and 2 bases respectively, with 8 bases between them. The germline gives CDR1 SEHNR, CDR2 FQNEAQ (reference sequence). The CDR3 loop spans 14 amino acids. CDR3 coding DNA: TGTGCCAGCAGCTTTAGCGGAGCCTACAATGAGCAGTTCTTC. Protein: CASSFSGAYNEQFF.

The rearrangement joins TRBV7-8 to TRBJ2-1; 7 bases match TRBD2. Germline-derived CDR1 and CDR2 are SGHVS and FQNEAQ. The CDR3 spans 17 residues. V gave up 5 bases and J gave up 6 bases; unmatched junction bases: 16. CDR3 sequence: CASSRPGGNSEGNEQFF. CDR3 in DNA: TGTGCCAGCAGCCGGCCGGGGGGAAACTCCGAGGGCAATGAGCAGTTCTTC.

This chain connects TRBV15 to TRBJ1-1; possibly TRBD1 for D (6 bases). The CDR3 is made up of 12 amino acids. The V end lost 4 bases, the J end lost 8 bases, and 11 bases lay between the germline ends. Looked up from germline, CDR1 is LNHNV and CDR2 is YYDKDF (reference sequence). In DNA form, the CDR3 reads TGTGCCACCAGCACCGGACAGCCAGAAGCTTTCTTT. Amino acid sequence: CATSTGQPEAFF.

V is TRBV6-6 and J is TRBJ2-1; D gene ambiguous. Germline V CDR1 and CDR2: MNHNY, SVGAGI (reference sequence). V shed 4 bases and J shed 12 bases, with 13 bases lying between them. The CDR3 loop spans 12 amino acids. This chain's CDR3 is CASSSRGDGQFF. The CDR3 DNA is TGTGCCAGCAGTTCCCGTGGGGATGGGCAGTTCTTC.

The V call is TRBV11-2, the J call TRBJ2-3; 10 nucleotides match TRBD2. Trimming removed 3 bases from V and 3 bases from J; junction bases left unmatched: 6. CDR1 and CDR2 (germline): SGHAT, FQNNGV. This CDR3 contains 16 residues. The CDR3 spells CASSLVAGGYTDTQYF. The CDR3 nucleotides read TGTGCCAGCAGCTTGGTAGCGGGGGGATATACAGATACGCAGTATTTT.

The rearrangement uses TRBV3-1 (or the pseudogene TRBV3-2) and TRBJ1-2, with a tentative D call TRBD1 (6 bases). From germline, CDR1 is LGHDT and CDR2 YNNKEL (reference sequence). V was pared by 1 base and J by 3 bases, with 12 bases between. This CDR3 contains 15 residues. The CDR3 DNA follows: TGTGCCAGCAGCCAAGTACGGGCAGGGGACTATGGCTACACCTTC. Translated, it gives CASSQVRAGDYGYTF.

The gene calls are TRBV6-2 or TRBV6-3 and TRBJ2-7, with 12 positions matching TRBD1. The ends lost 2 bases at V and 6 bases at J; junction bases unmatched: 8. This CDR3 spans 16 amino acids. Germline CDR1 reads MNHEY; CDR2 reads SVGEGT. CDR3 sequence reads: CASSYGDRGRPFEQYF. The CDR3 bases are TGTGCCAGCAGTTACGGGGACAGGGGGCGACCTTTCGAGCAGTACTTC.

CDR3 region: CASSQEGTQNSPLHF. In DNA form, the CDR3 reads TGTGCCAGCAGCCAGGAGGGGACTCAAAATTCACCCCTCCACTTT. V and J are TRBV4-2 and TRBJ1-6; tentatively, D is TRBD1 (5 bases). V was trimmed by 3 bases and J by 7 bases, leaving 13 bases between them. This CDR3 is 15 amino acids long. CDR1 and CDR2 from the germline V gene are LGHNA and YNFKEQ.

The CDR3 DNA follows: TGTGCCAGCAGCTTAGCTTCGACGTACTCGAACACCGGGGAGCTGTTTTTT. Its protein product is CASSLASTYSNTGELFF. The chain joins TRBV7-8 to TRBJ2-2; no clear D gene. The CDR3 covers 17 residues. Germline CDR1 reads SGHVS; CDR2 reads FQNEAQ. V was clipped by 0 bases and J by 0 bases, with 11 bases between them.

The chain combines TRBV28 with TRBJ2-3; D perhaps matches TRBD1 (6 bases). Germline CDR1 MDHEN, CDR2 SYDVKM. The CDR3 consists of 14 residues. Trimming shortened V by 2 bases and J by 8 bases, and 14 bases separated the two germline ends. CDR3 in amino acids: CASSLGQSGGTQYF. The CDR3 DNA reads as TGTGCCAGCAGTTTAGGACAGTCCGGAGGTACGCAGTATTTT.